This T cell receptor beta chain was documented in a study of T-cell reconstitution after alpha-beta-depleted transplantation in children. Points from the study as a whole: From newly produced T cells came most of the T-cell counts and diversity one year after transplant.

Preparing the TCRbeta library involved the use of unique molecular identifiers. Via MiXCR, TCRdb re-called the PCR reads, giving one row per CDR3 protein. Of 300,000 to 350,000 distinct CDR3 sequences listed, approximately 23% were seen once; the top ten hold 9.5% to 13%. V was clipped by 5 bases and J by 6 bases, with 8 bases between them. CDR3 length: 11 amino acids. Germline V gives CDR1 DFQATT, CDR2 SNEGSKA (reference sequence). Turning to this clonotype: The antigen is not known.

This sequence was found in a male patient younger than 18 who had a stem cell transplant for acute lymphoblastic leukemia, so the T cells may come from the graft donor. Sequencing used PBMCs, mostly from graft donor cells, obtained 180 days after TCRalphabeta/CD19-depleted stem cell transplant. This rearrangement joins TRBV20-1 to TRBJ2-4; D is tentatively TRBD1 or TRBD2 (5 bases each). The DNA for the CDR3 is TGCAGTGCTGAGGGGAGAAACATTCAGTACTTC. Translated: CSAEGRNIQYF.